The 10 T cell receptor beta chains below come from one sample, sequenced in a study of T cell changes during pregnancy in multiple sclerosis. Produced via immunoSEQ multiplex PCR; TCRdb's table is partial and in-frame only. Here the sample spans approximately 58,000 clones, roughly 90% being singletons. The input for sequencing was peripheral blood, taken in the second trimester of pregnancy. The receptors originated from a female donor in good health, enrolled as a control in a pregnancy study.

Here the CDR3 reads CASTFRGGGDTQYF. The CDR3 DNA is TGTGCCAGCACCTTCCGGGGGGGCGGGGATACGCAGTATTTT. This chain joins TRBV7-2 and TRBJ2-3, with TRBD2 identical over 8 bases. Trimming cost V 7 bases and J 6 bases; bases outside gene matches: 9. The CDR3 is 14 amino acids. Germline V gives CDR1 SGHTA, CDR2 FQGNSA.

The chain couples TRBV7-9 to TRBJ2-7; 9 bases align to TRBD1. Per germline, CDR1 SEHNR and CDR2 FQNEAQ (reference sequence). Trimming cost V 5 bases and J 4 bases; bases outside gene matches: 12. The CDR3 is made up of 16 amino acids. The CDR3 region is CASSPNRGPVPYEQYF. In DNA form, the CDR3 reads TGTGCCAGCAGCCCAAACAGGGGGCCGGTTCCTTACGAGCAGTACTTC.

V gene TRBV19 combines with J gene TRBJ1-5; D might be TRBD1 (6 bases). The CDR3 covers 14 residues. CDR1 is LNHDA and CDR2 is SQIVND in the germline V gene (reference sequence). V lost 1 base and J 4 bases, leaving 8 bases between the germline ends. CDR3 sequence (DNA): TGTGCCAGTAGTATAGGGACAGCTAATCAGCCCCAGCATTTT. This codes for CASSIGTANQPQHF.

The chain uses TRBV7-9 and TRBJ2-7, with D possibly TRBD1 on 5 matching bases. V lost 0 bases to trimming and J lost 3 bases, with 12 bases between them. CDR3 length: 15 residues. The germline CDR1 and CDR2 sequences are SEHNR and FQNEAQ (reference sequence). The CDR3 DNA reads TGTGCCAGCAGCTTAGCGAAGGGGATCAACTACGAGCAGTACTTC. The encoded protein is CASSLAKGINYEQYF.

The CDR3 reads CASSFYTGSFGGYTF. The CDR3 DNA reads TGTGCCAGCAGTTTCTACACAGGGAGCTTTGGTGGCTACACCTTC. The rearrangement uses TRBV6-5 and TRBJ1-2, with a weak D call TRBD1 (6 bases). The CDR3 has 15 amino acids. Germline CDR1 MNHEY, CDR2 SVGAGI. Trimming shortened V by 4 bases and J by 7 bases, and 19 bases separated the two germline ends.

This rearrangement joins TRBV6-6 to TRBJ1-2; D remains ambiguous. CDR3 length: 15 amino acids. Between the trimmed V and J ends, which lost 5 bases and 4 bases, there was a span of 17 bases. Germline V gene lookup returns CDR1 MNHNY and CDR2 SVGAGI (reference sequence). This CDR3 reads CASSPNLQKIYGYTF. Here the CDR3 DNA reads TGTGCCAGCAGTCCCAATTTACAGAAAATCTATGGCTACACCTTC.

This CDR3 reads CASWTGMSSYNSPLHF. CDR3 bases: TGTGCCAGTTGGACAGGGATGAGCTCCTATAATTCACCCCTCCACTTT. The rearrangement joins TRBV2 to TRBJ1-6; TRBD1 matches 8 bases. J lost 0 bases, V lost 9 bases, and 7 bases had no gene match. The CDR3 contains 16 residues. Germline CDR1 reads SNHLY; CDR2 reads FYNNEI.

The rearrangement links TRBV9 to TRBJ2-3; possibly TRBD1 for D (5 bases). The CDR3 extends over 14 amino acids. Germline CDR1 is SGDLS and CDR2 is YYNGEE. Trimming pared 4 bases from V and 4 bases from J, leaving 13 bases between. CDR3 in amino acids: CASSRGDTADTQYF. CDR3 coding DNA: TGTGCCAGCAGCAGGGGCGACACGGCAGATACGCAGTATTTT.

The chain uses TRBV19 and TRBJ2-7; 9 nucleotides align to TRBD2. The CDR3 extends over 14 amino acids. Germline V gene data show CDR1 as LNHDA and CDR2 as SQIVND (reference sequence). The V segment lost 7 bases and the J segment 2 bases; nucleotides outside the gene matches: 6. CDR3 protein: CASTTSGLPYEQYF. In DNA, the CDR3 is TGTGCCAGTACCACTAGCGGGTTACCCTACGAGCAGTACTTC.

This chain links TRBV2 with TRBJ2-3; 7 nucleotides align to TRBD2. The V segment lost 2 bases and the J segment 1 base; nucleotides outside the gene matches: 15. CDR1 is SNHLY, CDR2 FYNNEI, per germline. CDR3 length: 19 residues. CDR3 DNA sequence: TGTGCCAGCAGTGAAATTCTTCCCGGACTAGGAGCGGGCACAGATACGCAGTATTTT. Translation: CASSEILPGLGAGTDTQYF.